This T cell receptor beta chain was identified during a study of cytomegalovirus exposure and HLA in healthy donors. Study in general: There were approximately 85 million unique TCRs (from HLA-typed donors) in an early data release.

The PCR ran on 60 Vbeta and 13 Jbeta primers. The repertoire was sequenced with immunoSEQ multiplex PCR; TCRdb's copy has only in-frame clones and lacks some. This sample has 74,000 or so clones, with 60% to 80% found just once. This CDR3 comprises 18 residues. The germline V and J ends were trimmed by 0 bases and 6 bases, with 20 bases remaining between them. General observations from the study: Most likely, a cluster of highly shared sequence variants arose as a sequencing artifact. In a later analysis, several top co-occurrence clusters appeared linked to parvovirus B19, influenza, CMV and Epstein-Barr virus.

In the case of this clone: Its antigen remains unknown.

This sequence joins TRBV23-1 and TRBJ1-4, with D perhaps TRBD1 (5 bases). TRBV23-1 is designated an ORF whose function remains uncertain. This TCR was recovered from a woman in her forties in good health and CMV-seronegative. Sequenced material: PBMCs. The CDR3 DNA reads TGCGCCAGCAGTCAATCGAACAGGACCCCTCAACTGGATGAAAAACTGTTTTTT. It codes for CASSQSNRTPQLDEKLFF.